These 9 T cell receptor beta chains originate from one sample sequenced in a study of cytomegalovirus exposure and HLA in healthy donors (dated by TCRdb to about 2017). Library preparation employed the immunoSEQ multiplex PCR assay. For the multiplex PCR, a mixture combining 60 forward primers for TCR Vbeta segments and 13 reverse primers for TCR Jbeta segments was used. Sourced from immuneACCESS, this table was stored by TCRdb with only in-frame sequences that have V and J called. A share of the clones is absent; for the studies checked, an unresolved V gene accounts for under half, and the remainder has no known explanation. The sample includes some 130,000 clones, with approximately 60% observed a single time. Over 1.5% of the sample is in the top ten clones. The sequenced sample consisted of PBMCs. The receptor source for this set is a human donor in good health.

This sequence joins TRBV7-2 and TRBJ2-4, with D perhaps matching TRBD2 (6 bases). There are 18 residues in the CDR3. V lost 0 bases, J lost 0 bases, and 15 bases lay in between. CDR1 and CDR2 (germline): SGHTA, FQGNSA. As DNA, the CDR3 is TGTGCCAGCAGCTTAGCGCGGGGTTTCGACCTAGCCAAAAACATTCAGTACTTC. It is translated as CASSLARGFDLAKNIQYF.

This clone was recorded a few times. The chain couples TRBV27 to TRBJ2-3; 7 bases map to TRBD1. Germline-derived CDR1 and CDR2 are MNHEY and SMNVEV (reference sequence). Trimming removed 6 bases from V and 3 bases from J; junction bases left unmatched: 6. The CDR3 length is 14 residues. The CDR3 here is CASRRQGKTDTQYF. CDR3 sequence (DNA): TGTGCCAGCAGGAGACAGGGAAAGACAGATACGCAGTATTTT.

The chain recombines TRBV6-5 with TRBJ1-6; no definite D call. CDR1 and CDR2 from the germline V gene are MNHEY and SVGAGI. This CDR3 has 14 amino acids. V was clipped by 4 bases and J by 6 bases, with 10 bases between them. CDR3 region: CASSSRGSNSPLHF. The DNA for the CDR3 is TGTGCCAGCAGTTCCCGCGGATCTAATTCACCCCTCCACTTT.

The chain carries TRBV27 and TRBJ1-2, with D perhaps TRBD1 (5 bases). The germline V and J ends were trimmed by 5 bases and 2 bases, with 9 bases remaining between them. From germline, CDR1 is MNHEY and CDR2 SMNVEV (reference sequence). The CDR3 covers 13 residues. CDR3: CASSPRQNYGYTF. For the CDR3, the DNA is TGTGCCAGCAGTCCAAGACAGAACTATGGCTACACCTTC.

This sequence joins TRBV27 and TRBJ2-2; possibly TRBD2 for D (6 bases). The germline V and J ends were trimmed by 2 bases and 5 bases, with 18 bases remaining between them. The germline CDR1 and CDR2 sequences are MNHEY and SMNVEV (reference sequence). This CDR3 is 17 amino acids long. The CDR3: CASSLEPPGVSTGELFF. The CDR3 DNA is TGTGCCAGCAGTTTAGAGCCTCCGGGAGTATCGACCGGGGAGCTGTTTTTT.

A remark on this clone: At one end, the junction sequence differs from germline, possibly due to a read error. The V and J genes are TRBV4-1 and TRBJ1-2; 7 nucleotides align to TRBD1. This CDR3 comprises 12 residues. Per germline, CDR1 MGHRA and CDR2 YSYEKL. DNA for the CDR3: TGCGCCAGCAGCCAAGGCCGAGAGGGGGCCGCCTTC. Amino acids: CASSQGREGAAF.

The CDR3 DNA sequence: TGTGCCAGCAGTTCCTGGCAGGGGTGGGCCGGGGAGCTGTTTTTT. Translating gives CASSSWQGWAGELFF. The V call is TRBV27, the J call TRBJ2-2; D is perhaps TRBD1 (6 bases). V lost 4 bases, J lost 6 bases, and 15 bases lay in between. The CDR3 sequence is 15 residues long. Germline V gene sequence: CDR1 MNHEY, CDR2 SMNVEV (reference sequence).

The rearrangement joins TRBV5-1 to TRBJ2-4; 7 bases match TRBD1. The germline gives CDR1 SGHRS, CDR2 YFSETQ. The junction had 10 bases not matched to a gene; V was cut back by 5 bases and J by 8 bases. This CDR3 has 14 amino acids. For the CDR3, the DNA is TGCGCCAGCAGATTCGGACAGGAAGGGGACATTCAGTACTTC. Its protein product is CASRFGQEGDIQYF.

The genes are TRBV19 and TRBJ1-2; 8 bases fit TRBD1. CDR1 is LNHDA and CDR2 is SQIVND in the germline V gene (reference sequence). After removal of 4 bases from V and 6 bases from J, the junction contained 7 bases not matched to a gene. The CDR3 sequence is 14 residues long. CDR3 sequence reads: CASSNQGATHGYTF. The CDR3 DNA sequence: TGTGCCAGTAGTAATCAGGGGGCGACGCATGGCTACACCTTC.